The TCR beta chain described here comes from a study of cytomegalovirus exposure and HLA in healthy donors. Overall study: Earlier, 150 million to 200 million T cells were analyzed, and 117 million unique TCR beta sequences were found among them. Study-wide findings and caveats: Accurate HLA-A and HLA-B prediction from TCR beta sequences was reported for most subjects. One later analysis reportedly identified an Asian-associated ancestry cluster that showed fewer N-insertions than the approximately 670-donor mean.

For this clone: Its target is unknown.

60 Vbeta and 13 Jbeta primers were used in PCR. Source study methods: Counted up in a later analysis, unique TCR beta chains came to roughly 80 million, with around 12 million shared. Data came from immunoSEQ multiplex PCR; TCRdb stores just in-frame clones and leaves some out. The V and J calls and clone size come from that table; D and trimming were worked out from the DNA. This specimen shows about 170,000 clones; the ten leading clones hold 1% to 1.5%. Specimen: PBMCs. The TCR comes from a woman aged 55-75 years in good health and CMV-seronegative.

The CDR3 sequence is CASSLDGRIEAFF. Written as DNA, the CDR3 is TGTGCCAGCAGCTTAGACGGCAGGATTGAAGCTTTCTTT. The V gene is TRBV7-6, the J gene TRBJ1-1; no clear D gene. CDR3 length equals 13 residues. Per germline, CDR1 SGHVS and CDR2 FNYEAQ. V lost 1 base and J 7 bases, leaving 10 bases between the germline ends.